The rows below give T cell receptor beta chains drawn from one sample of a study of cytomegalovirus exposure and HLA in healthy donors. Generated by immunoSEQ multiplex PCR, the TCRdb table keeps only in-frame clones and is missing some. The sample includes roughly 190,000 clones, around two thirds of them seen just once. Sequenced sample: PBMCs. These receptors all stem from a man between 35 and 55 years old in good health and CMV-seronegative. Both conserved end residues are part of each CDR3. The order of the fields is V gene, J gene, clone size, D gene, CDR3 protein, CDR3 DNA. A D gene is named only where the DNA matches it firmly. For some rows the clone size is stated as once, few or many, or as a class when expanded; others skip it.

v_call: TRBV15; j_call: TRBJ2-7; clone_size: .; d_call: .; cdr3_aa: CATSRGGSGAYEQYF; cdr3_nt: TGTGCCACCAGCAGAGGCGGTAGCGGCGCCTACGAGCAGTACTTC
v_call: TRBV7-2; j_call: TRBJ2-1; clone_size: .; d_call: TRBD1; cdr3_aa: CASSLEMTGRWFF; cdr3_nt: TGTGCCAGCAGCTTAGAAATGACAGGGCGCTGGTTCTTC
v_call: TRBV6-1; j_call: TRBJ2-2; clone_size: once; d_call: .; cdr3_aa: CASSEKPRGEGTGELFF; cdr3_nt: TGTGCCAGCAGTGAAAAACCTCGAGGTGAGGGTACCGGGGAGCTGTTTTTT
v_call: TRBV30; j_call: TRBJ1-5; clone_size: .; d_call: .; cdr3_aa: CACGGFGQPQHF; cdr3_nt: TGTGCCTGCGGGGGATTTGGGCAGCCCCAGCATTTT
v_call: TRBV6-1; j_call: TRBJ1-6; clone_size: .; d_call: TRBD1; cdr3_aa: CASSPTGPASPLHF; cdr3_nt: TGTGCCAGCAGCCCGACAGGGCCCGCTTCACCCCTCCACTTT
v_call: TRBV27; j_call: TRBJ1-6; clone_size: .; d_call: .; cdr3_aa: CASSTTGTYNSPLHF; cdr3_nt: TGTGCCAGCAGTACCACAGGGACCTATAATTCACCCCTCCACTTT
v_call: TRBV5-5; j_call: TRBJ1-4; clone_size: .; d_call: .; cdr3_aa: CASSTNRDLNEKLFF; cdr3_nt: TGTGCCAGCAGCACGAACAGGGACCTTAATGAAAAACTGTTTTTT
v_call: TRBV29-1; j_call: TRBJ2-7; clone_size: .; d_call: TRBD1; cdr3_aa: CSVEVGGTGGPYGQYF; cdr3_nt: TGCAGCGTTGAAGTCGGCGGTACAGGGGGCCCCTACGGGCAGTACTTC
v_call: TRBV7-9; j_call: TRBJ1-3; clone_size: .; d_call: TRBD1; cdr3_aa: CASSLRTGGFVSGNTIYF; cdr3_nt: TGTGCCAGCAGCTTGAGGACAGGGGGTTTCGTCTCTGGAAACACCATATATTTT
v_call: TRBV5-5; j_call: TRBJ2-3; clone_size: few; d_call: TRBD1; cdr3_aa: CASSAQGFGTDTQYF; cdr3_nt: TGTGCCAGCAGCGCACAGGGGTTCGGCACAGATACGCAGTATTTT
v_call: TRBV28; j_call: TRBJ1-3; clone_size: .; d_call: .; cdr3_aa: CASSFRGNTIYF; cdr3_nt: TGTGCCAGCAGTTTCCGGGGAAACACCATATATTTT
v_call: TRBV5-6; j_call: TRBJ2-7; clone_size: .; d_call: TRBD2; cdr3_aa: CASSLGASGSYEQYF; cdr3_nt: TGTGCCAGCAGCTTGGGCGCTAGCGGGAGTTACGAGCAGTACTTC
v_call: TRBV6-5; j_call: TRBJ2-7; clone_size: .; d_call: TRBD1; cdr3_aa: CASKADRGRYEQYF; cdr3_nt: TGTGCCAGCAAGGCGGACAGGGGCAGGTACGAGCAGTACTTC
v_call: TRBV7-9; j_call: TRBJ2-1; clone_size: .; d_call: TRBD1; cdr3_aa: CASSLQGASYNEQFF; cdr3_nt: TGTGCCAGCAGCCTCCAGGGGGCCTCCTACAATGAGCAGTTCTTC
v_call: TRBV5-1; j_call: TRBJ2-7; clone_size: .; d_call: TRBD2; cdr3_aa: CASSPGTSGGYEQYF; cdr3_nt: TGCGCCAGCAGCCCCGGGACTAGCGGAGGCTACGAGCAGTACTTC
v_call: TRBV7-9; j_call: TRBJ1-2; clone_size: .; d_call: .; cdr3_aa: CSSSRTRGGEVDYGYTF; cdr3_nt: TGTTCCAGCAGCCGTACTCGAGGAGGGGAGGTGGACTATGGCTACACCTTC
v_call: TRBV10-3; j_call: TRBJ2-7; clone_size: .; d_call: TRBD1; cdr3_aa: CAISGRQGGEQYF; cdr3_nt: TGTGCCATCAGTGGTCGACAGGGGGGGGAGCAGTACTTC
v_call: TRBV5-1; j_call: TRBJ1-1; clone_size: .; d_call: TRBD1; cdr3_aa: CASNYRGLGTEAFF; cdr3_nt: TGCGCCAGCAACTACAGGGGGCTCGGCACTGAAGCTTTCTTT
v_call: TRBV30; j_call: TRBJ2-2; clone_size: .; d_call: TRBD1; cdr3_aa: CAWNIRGIGELFF; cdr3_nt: TGTGCCTGGAACATCAGGGGGATCGGGGAGCTGTTTTTT
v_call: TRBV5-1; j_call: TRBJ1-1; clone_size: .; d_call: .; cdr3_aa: CASSLYFRGGNTEAFF; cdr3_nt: TGCGCCAGCAGCTTGTATTTCAGGGGTGGGAACACTGAAGCTTTCTTT
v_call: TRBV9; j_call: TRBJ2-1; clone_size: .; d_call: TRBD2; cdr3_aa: CASNLTPSGYNEQFF; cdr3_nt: TGTGCCAGCAACCTAACGCCTAGCGGATACAATGAGCAGTTCTTC
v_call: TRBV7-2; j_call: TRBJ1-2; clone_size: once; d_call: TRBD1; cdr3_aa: CASSLAVGRGWNGYTF; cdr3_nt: TGTGCCAGCAGCTTAGCGGTAGGCAGGGGGTGGAATGGCTACACCTTC
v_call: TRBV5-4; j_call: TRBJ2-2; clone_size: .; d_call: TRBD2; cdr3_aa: CASSLGIAGAYTGELFF; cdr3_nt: TGTGCCAGCAGCTTAGGGATAGCGGGGGCCTACACCGGGGAGCTGTTTTTT
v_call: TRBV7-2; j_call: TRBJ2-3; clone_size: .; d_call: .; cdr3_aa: CASSFNRELDTQYF; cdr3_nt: TGTGCCAGCAGCTTTAACCGGGAGCTAGATACGCAGTATTTT
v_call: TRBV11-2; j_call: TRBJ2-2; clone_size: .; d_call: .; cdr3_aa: CASSLGGGVRAHELFF; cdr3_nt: TGTGCCAGCAGCTTAGGGGGCGGGGTCCGGGCACATGAGCTGTTTTTT
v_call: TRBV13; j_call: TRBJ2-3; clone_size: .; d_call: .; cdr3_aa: CASSSGETDTQYF; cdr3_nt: TGTGCCAGCAGCTCCGGAGAAACAGATACGCAGTATTTT
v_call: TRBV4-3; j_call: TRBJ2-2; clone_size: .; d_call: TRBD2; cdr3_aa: CASSQVKIAGIPGELFF; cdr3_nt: TGCGCCAGCAGCCAAGTTAAAATAGCGGGAATTCCCGGGGAGCTGTTTTTT
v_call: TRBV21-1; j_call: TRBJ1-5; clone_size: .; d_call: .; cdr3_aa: CANRRQPANQPQHF; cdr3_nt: TGTGCCAACCGAAGACAGCCGGCAAATCAGCCCCAGCATTTT
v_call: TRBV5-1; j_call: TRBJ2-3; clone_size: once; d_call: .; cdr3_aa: CASSPEVGGGDTQYF; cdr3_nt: TGCGCCAGCAGCCCTGAGGTGGGTGGAGGTGATACGCAGTATTTT
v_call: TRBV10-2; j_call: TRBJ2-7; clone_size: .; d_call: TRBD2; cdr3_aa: CASIGTSGDYEQYF; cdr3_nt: TGCGCCAGCATCGGGACTAGCGGGGACTACGAGCAGTACTTC
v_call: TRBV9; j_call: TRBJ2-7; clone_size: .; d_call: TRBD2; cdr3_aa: CASSVEAGTFYEQYF; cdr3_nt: TGTGCCAGCAGCGTAGAAGCGGGGACGTTCTACGAGCAGTACTTC
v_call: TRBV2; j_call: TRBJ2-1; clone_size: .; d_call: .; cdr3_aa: CASVFSRRGTGDEQFF; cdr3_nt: TGTGCCAGCGTATTCAGCCGGCGGGGTACGGGGGATGAGCAGTTCTTC
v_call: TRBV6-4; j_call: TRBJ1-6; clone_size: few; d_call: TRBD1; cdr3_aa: CASSDVLDRANSPLHF; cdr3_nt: TGTGCCAGCAGTGATGTCTTGGACAGGGCTAATTCACCCCTCCACTTT
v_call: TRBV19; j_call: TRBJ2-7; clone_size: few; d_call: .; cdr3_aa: CASSIQGAGYEQYF; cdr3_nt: TGTGCCAGTAGTATACAGGGAGCGGGCTACGAGCAGTACTTC
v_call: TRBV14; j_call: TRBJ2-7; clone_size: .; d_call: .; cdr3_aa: CASSQANRHEQYF; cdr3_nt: TGTGCCAGCAGCCAAGCGAACAGGCACGAGCAGTACTTC